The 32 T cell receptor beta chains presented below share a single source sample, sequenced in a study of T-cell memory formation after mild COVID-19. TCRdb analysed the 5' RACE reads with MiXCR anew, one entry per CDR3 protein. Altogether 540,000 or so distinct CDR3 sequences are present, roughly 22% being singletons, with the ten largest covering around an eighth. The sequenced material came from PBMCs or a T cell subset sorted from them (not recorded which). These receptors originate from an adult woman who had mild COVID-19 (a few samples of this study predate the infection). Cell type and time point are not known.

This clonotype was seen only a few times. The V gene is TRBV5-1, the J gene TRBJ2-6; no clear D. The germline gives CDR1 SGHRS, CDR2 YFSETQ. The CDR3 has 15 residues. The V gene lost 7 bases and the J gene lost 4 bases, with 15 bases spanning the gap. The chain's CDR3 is CASYLGSAGANVLTF. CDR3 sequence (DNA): TGCGCCAGCTACCTCGGCAGTGCGGGGGCCAACGTCCTGACTTTC. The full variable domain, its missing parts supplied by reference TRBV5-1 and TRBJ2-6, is KAGVTQTPRYLIKTRGQQVTLSCSPISGHRSVSWYQQTPGQGLQFLFEYFSETQRNKGNFPGRFSGRQFSNSRSEMNVSTLELGDSALYLCASYLGSAGANVLTFGAGSRLTVL.

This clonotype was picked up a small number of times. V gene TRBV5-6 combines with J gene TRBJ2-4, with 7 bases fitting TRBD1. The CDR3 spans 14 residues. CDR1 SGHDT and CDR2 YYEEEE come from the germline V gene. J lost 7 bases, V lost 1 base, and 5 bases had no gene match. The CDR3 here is CASSLRQGENIQYF. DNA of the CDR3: TGTGCCAGCAGCTTGAGGCAGGGGGAGAACATTCAGTACTTC.

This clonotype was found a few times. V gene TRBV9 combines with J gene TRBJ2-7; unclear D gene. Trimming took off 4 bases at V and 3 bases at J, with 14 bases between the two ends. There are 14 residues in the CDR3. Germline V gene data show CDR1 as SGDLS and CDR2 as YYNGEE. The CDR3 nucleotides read TGTGCCAGCAGCCCCACGGGCCGAGACTACGAGCAGTACTTC. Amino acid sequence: CASSPTGRDYEQYF.

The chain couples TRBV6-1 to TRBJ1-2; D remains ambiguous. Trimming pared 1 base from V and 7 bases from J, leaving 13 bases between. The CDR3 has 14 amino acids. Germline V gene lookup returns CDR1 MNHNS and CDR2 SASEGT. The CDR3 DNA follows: TGTGCCAGCAGTGAAGTGAGTTGGGGAGGTGGCTACACCTTC. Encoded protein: CASSEVSWGGGYTF.

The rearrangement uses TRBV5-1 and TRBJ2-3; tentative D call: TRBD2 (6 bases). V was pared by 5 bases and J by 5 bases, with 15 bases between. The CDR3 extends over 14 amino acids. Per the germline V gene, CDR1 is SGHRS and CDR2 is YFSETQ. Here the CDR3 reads CASRVRESRDTQYF. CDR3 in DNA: TGCGCCAGCAGAGTCCGGGAGTCCCGAGATACGCAGTATTTT.

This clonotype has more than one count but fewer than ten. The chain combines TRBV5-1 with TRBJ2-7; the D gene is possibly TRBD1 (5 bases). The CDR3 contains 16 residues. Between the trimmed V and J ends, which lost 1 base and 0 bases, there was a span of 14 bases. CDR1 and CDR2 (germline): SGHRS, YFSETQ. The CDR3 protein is CASSLTLHRSSYEQYF. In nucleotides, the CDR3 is TGCGCCAGCAGCTTGACCCTACACAGGAGCTCCTACGAGCAGTACTTC.

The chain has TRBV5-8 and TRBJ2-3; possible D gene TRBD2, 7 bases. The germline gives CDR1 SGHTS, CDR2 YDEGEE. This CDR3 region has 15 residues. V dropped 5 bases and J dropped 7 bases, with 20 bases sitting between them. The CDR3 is CASSLGGPGAYTQYF. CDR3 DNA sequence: TGTGCCAGCAGTCTCGGGGGGCCTGGAGCATATACGCAGTATTTT.

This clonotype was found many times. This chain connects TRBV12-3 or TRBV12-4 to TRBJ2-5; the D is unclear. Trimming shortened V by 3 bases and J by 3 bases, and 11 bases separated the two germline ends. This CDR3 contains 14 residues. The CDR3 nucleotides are TGTGCCAGCAGTTTTAAGGCCATCGAAGAGACCCAGTACTTC. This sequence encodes CASSFKAIEETQYF.

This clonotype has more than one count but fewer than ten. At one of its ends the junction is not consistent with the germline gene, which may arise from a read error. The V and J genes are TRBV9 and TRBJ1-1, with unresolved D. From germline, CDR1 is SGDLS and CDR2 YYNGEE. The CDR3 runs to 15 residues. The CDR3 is CASSNGWGTNTEVFF. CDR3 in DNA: TGTGCCAGCAGTAATGGATGGGGAACGAACACTGAAGTTTTCTTT.

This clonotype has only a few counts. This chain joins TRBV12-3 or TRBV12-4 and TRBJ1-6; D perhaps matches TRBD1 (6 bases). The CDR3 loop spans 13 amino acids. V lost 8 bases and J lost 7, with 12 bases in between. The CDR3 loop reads CASGGSRNSPLHF. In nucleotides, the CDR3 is TGTGCCAGCGGGGGCAGTAGAAATTCACCCCTCCACTTT.

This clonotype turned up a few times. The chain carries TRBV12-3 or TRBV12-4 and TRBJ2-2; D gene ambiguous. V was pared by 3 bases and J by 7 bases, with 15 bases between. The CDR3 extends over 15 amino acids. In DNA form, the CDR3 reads TGTGCCAGCAGTTTCATATCGGTTGGGCTCGGGGAGCTGTTTTTT. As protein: CASSFISVGLGELFF.

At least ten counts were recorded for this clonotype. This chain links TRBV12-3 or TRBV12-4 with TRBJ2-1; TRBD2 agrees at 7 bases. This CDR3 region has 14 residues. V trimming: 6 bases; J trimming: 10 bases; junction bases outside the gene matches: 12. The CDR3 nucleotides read TGTGCCAGCAGCACCCACGCGGGAGAGCAGGAGCAGTTCTTC. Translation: CASSTHAGEQEQFF.

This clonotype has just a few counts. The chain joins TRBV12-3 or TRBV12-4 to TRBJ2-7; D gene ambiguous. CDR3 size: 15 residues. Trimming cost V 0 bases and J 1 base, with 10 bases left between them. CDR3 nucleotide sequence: TGTGCCAGCAGTTTAGCGCGAGACATTTCCTACGAGCAGTACTTC. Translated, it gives CASSLARDISYEQYF.

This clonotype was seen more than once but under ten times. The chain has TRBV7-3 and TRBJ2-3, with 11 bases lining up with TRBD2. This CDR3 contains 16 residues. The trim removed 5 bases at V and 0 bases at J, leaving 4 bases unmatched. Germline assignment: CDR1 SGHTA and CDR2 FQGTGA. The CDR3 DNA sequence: TGTGCCAGCAGCCTAGCGGGGGGTTCAAGCACAGATACGCAGTATTTT. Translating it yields CASSLAGGSSTDTQYF.

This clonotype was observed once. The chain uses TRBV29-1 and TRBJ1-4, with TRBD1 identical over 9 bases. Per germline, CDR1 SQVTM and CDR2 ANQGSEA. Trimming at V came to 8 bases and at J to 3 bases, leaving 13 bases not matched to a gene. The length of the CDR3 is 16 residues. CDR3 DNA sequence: TGCAGCACCGGGGACAGGGCGGAGGTATCTAATGAAAAACTGTTTTTT. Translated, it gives CSTGDRAEVSNEKLFF. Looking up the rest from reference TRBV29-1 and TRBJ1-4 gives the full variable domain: SAVISQKPSRDICQRGTSLTIQCQVDSQVTMMFWYRQQPGQSLTLIATANQGSEATYESGFVIDKFPISRPNLTFSTLTVSNMSPEDSSIYLCSTGDRAEVSNEKLFFGSGTQLSVL.

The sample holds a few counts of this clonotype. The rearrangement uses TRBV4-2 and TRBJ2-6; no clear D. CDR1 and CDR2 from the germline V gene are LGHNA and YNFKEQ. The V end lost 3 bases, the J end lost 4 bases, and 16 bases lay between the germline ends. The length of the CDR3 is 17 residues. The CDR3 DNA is TGTGCCAGCAGCCAGGAGCGTCTAGTACACGGGGCCAACGTCCTGACTTTC. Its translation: CASSQERLVHGANVLTF.

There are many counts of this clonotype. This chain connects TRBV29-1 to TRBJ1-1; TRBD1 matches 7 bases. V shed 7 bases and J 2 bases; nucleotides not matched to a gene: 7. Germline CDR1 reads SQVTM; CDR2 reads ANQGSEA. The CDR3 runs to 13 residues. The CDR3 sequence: CSAAGQLNTEAFF. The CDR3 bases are TGCAGCGCAGCGGGACAGCTTAACACTGAAGCTTTCTTT. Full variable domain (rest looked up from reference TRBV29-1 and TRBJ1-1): SAVISQKPSRDICQRGTSLTIQCQVDSQVTMMFWYRQQPGQSLTLIATANQGSEATYESGFVIDKFPISRPNLTFSTLTVSNMSPEDSSIYLCSAAGQLNTEAFFGQGTRLTVV.

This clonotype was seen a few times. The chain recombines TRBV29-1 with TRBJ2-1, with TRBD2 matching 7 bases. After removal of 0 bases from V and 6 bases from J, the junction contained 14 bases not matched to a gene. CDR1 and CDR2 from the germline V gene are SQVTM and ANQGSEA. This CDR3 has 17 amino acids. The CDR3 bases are TGCAGCGTTGAAGATGGATGGGTTACGGGAGGCGTCAATGAGCAGTTCTTC. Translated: CSVEDGWVTGGVNEQFF.

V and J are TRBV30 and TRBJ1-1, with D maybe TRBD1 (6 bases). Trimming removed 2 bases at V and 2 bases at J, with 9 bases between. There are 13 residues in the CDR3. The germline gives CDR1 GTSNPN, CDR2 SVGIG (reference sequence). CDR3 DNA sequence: TGTGCCTGGAGTTGGGACATTAACACTGAAGCTTTCTTT. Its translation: CAWSWDINTEAFF.

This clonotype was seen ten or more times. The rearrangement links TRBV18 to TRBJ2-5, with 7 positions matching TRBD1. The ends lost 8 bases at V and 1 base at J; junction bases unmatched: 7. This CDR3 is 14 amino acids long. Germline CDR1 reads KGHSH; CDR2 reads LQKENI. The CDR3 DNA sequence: TGTGCCAGCAGCCCGGGACAGATCCAAGAGACCCAGTACTTC. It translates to CASSPGQIQETQYF.

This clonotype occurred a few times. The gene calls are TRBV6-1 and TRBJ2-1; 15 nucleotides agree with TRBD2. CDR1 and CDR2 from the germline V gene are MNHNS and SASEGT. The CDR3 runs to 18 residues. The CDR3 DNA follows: TGTCGAACCACCGCCCGATCATGGGGACTAGCGGGGGGCAATGAGCAGTTCTTC. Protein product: CRTTARSWGLAGGNEQFF.

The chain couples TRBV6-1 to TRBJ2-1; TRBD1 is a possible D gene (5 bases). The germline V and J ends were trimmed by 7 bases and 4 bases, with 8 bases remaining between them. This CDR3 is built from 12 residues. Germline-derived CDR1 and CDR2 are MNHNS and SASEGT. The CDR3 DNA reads TGTGCCAGCACGACAGTTTACAATGAGCAGTTCTTC. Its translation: CASTTVYNEQFF.

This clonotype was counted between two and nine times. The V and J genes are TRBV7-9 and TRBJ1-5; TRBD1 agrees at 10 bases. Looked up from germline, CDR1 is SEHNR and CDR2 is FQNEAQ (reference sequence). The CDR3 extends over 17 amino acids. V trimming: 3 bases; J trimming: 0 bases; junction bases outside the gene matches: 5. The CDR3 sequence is CASSFPGQGYSNQPQHF. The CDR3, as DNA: TGTGCCAGCAGCTTCCCGGGACAGGGGTATAGCAATCAGCCCCAGCATTTT.

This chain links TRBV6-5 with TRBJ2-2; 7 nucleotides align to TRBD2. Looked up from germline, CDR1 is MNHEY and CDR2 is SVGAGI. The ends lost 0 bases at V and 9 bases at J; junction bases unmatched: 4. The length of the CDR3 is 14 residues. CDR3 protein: CASSYSAGVRELFF. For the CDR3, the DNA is TGTGCCAGCAGTTACTCTGCGGGGGTGCGGGAGCTGTTTTTT.

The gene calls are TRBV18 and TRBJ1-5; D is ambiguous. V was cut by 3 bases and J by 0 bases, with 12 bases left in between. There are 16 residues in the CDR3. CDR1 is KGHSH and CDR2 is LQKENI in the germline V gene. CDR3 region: CASSPLGSNSNQPQHF. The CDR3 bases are TGTGCCAGCTCACCCCTAGGGTCGAATAGCAATCAGCCCCAGCATTTT.

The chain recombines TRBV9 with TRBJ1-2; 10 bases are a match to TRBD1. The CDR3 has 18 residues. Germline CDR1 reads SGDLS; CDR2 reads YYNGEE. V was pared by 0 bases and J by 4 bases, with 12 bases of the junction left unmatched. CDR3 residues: CASSVARDRRTGGYGYTF. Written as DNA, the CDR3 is TGTGCCAGCAGCGTAGCTAGGGATAGGAGGACAGGGGGCTATGGCTACACCTTC.

CDR3 protein: CASSQRGGRGNNYEQYF. In nucleotides, the CDR3 is TGCGCCAGCAGCCAAAGAGGGGGCAGGGGAAATAACTACGAGCAGTACTTC. The chain couples TRBV5-1 to TRBJ2-7; 7 bases are shared with TRBD1. Per the germline V gene, CDR1 is SGHRS and CDR2 is YFSETQ. V trimming: 4 bases; J trimming: 3 bases; junction bases outside the gene matches: 16. The CDR3 loop spans 17 amino acids.

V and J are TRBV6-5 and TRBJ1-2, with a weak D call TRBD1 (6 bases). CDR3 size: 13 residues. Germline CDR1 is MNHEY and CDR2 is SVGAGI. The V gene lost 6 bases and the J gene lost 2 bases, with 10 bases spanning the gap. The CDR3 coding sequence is TGTGCCAGCAGGGACAGCAGCAACTATGGCTACACCTTC. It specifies CASRDSSNYGYTF.

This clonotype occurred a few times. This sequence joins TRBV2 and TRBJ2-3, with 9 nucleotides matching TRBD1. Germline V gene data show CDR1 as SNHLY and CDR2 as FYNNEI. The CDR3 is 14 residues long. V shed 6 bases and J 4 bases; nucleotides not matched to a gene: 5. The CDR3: CASRRGQGADTQYF. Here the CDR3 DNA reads TGTGCCAGCAGGAGGGGACAGGGCGCAGATACGCAGTATTTT. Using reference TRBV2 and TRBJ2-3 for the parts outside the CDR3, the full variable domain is EPEVTQTPSHQVTQMGQEVILRCVPISNHLYFYWYRQILGQKVEFLVSFYNNEISEKSEIFDDQFSVERPDGSNFTLKIRSTKLEDSAMYFCASRRGQGADTQYFGPGTRLTVL.

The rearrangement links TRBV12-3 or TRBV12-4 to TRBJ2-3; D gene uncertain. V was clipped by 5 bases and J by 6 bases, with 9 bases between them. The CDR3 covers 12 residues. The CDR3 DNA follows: TGTGCCAGCAGTGACCACGGGGATACGCAGTATTTT. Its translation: CASSDHGDTQYF.

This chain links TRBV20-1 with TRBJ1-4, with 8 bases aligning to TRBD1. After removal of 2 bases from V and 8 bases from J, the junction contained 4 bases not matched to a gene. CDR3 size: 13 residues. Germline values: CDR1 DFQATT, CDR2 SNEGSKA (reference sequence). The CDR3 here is CSARQGAFEKLFF. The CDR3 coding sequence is TGCAGTGCTAGACAGGGGGCTTTCGAAAAACTGTTTTTT.

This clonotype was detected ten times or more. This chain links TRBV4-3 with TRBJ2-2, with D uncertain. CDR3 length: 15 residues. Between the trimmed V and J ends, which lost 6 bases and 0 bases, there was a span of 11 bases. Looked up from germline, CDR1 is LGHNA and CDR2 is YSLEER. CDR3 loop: CASRISEANTGELFF. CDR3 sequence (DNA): TGCGCCAGCAGAATTTCCGAGGCGAACACCGGGGAGCTGTTTTTT.